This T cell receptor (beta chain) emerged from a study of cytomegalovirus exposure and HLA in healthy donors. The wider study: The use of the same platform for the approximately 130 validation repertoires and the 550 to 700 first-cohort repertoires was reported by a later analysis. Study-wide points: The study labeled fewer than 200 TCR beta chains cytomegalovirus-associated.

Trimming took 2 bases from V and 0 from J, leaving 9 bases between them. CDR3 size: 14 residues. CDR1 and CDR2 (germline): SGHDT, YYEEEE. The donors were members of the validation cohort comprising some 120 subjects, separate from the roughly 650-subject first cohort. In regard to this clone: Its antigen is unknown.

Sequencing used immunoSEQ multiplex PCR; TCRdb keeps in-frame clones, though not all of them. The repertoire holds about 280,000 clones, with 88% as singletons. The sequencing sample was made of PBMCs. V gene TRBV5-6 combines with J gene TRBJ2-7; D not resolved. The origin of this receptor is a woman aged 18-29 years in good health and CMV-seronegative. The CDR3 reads CASSFRGYSYEQYF. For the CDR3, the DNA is TGTGCCAGCAGCTTTCGCGGATACTCCTACGAGCAGTACTTC.